This entry describes one TCR beta chain. In germline, CDR1 is LNHDA, CDR2 SQIVND (reference sequence). With 1 base clipped from V and 1 base from J, the junction kept 1 base outside the gene matches. The CDR3 runs 15 residues. This entry comes from a study of control samples from healthy donors and cancer patients. Profiling relied on immunoSEQ multiplex PCR, and the TCRdb table lists in-frame clones only, not all of them. This table has about 170,000 clones, roughly 93% appearing once. The sequenced sample consisted of blood. This TCR was sampled from a woman in her sixties in good health. The V call is TRBV19, the J call TRBJ2-3, with 8 positions matching TRBD1. DNA of the CDR3: TGTGCCAGTAGTATAGTGACAGGGGGCACAGATACGCAGTATTTT. Translating it yields CASSIVTGGTDTQYF.